The clone carrying this T cell receptor (beta chain) was counted a few times. The antigen remains undetermined. The source of the sample is a study of post-analysis software for immune sequencing data. Study information: The courses of disease that were included comprised relapsing-remitting, secondary progressive and progressive-relapsing multiple sclerosis.

The V end was cut by 7 bases, the J end by 7 bases, with 13 bases between. The CDR3 length is 12 residues. In germline, CDR1 is MNHEY, CDR2 SVGAGI. Study-wide results and caveats: Controls had significantly higher normalized Chao1 diversity than multiple sclerosis patients. Strong co-clustering by F measure was evident for samples that had been prepared in the same batch. Included in a set of roughly five TRBV segments more frequent in patients than controls were TRBV5-6, TRBV5-1 and TRBV20-1.

Built from TCR beta cDNA, the libraries had unique molecular identifiers in them. About 540,000 cDNA molecules were obtained from approximately 0.91 to 9.4 million T cells. TCRdb recomputed calls from the PCR reads with MiXCR, one row per CDR3 protein. Among 650,000 to 850,000 distinct CDR3 sequences listed, roughly 50% were seen once. The clonotype was recovered from a girl between 5 and 17 years old with multiple sclerosis. Sequencing input: blood. V gene TRBV6-5 combines with J gene TRBJ1-2; no reliable D call. The CDR3, as DNA: TGTGCCAGCACCCGCGGGAGTGGTGGCTACACCTTC. Amino acids: CASTRGSGGYTF.